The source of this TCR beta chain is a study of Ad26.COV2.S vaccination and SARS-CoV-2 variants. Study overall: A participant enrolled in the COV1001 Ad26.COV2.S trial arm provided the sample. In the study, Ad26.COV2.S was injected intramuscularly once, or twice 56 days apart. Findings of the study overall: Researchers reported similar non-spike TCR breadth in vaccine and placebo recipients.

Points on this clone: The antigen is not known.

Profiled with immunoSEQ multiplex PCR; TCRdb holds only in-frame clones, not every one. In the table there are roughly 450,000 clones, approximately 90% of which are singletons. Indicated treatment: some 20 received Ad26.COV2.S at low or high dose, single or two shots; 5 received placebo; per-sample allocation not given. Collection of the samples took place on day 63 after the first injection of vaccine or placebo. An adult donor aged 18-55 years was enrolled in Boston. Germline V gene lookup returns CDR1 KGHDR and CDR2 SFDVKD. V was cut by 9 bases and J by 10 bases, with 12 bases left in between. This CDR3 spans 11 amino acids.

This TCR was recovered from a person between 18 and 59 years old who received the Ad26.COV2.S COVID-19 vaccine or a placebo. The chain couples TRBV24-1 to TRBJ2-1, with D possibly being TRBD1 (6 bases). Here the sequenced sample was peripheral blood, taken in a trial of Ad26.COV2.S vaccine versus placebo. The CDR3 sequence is CATGARGEQFF. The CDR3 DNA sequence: TGTGCCACCGGGGCGAGGGGGGAGCAGTTCTTC.